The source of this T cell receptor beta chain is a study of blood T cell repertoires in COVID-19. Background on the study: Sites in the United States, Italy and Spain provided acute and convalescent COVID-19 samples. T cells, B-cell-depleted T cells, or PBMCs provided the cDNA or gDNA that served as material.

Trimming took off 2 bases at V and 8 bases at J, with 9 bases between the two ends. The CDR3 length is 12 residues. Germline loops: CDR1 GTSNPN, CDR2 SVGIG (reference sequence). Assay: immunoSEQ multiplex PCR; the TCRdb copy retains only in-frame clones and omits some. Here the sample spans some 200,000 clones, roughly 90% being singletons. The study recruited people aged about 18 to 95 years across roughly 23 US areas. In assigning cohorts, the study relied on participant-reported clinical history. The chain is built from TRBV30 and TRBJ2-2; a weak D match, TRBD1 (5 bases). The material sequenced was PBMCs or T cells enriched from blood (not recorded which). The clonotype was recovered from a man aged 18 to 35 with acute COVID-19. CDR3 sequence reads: CAWSIGAGELFF. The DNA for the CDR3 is TGTGCCTGGAGTATTGGGGCAGGGGAGCTGTTTTTT.